The 21 T cell receptor beta chains below all came from one sample that was sequenced in a study of blood T cells in healthy people across ages (dated by TCRdb to the mid-2010s). The library was generated by 5' RACE. A second roughly 7 to 12 cycle PCR used a sample-barcoded 5' primer and a J-beta primer mix. The public reads were run again by TCRdb, first through fastp at Q25 and then through MiXCR, and only productive beta chains were kept. Entries are consolidated by CDR3 protein sequence, retaining the most common genes and DNA. The sample profile shows around 2 million distinct CDR3 sequences; about two fifths of them were found once. 20% to 25% of the sample comes from the top ten. Sequencing was carried out using blood. These receptors all stem from a human donor in good health.

The genes are TRBV11-2 and TRBJ2-5; TRBD2 aligns across 8 bases. Germline loops: CDR1 SGHAT, CDR2 FQNNGV. Losses at the gene ends were 6 bases for V and 1 base for J; bases not matched to a gene: 7. The CDR3 runs 15 residues. The CDR3 reads CASSERGSRQETQYF. CDR3 DNA sequence: TGTGCCAGCAGTGAGCGGGGGAGCCGCCAAGAGACCCAGTACTTC.

Only one count was recorded for this clonotype. The J gene is TRBJ2-7, the V gene TRBV6-5; D may be TRBD1 or TRBD2 (5 bases each). The CDR3 length is 14 residues. Trimming pared 8 bases from V and 6 bases from J, leaving 20 bases between. Germline CDR1 and CDR2: MNHEY and SVGAGI. Here the CDR3 reads CASVAPGAGTEQYF. In DNA form, the CDR3 reads TGTGCCAGCGTAGCGCCCGGGGCAGGTACCGAGCAGTACTTC.

V is TRBV20-1 and J is TRBJ1-1, with 8 bases identical to TRBD1. V shed 5 bases and J 5 bases; nucleotides not matched to a gene: 10. The CDR3 has 14 residues. Germline V gene sequence: CDR1 DFQATT, CDR2 SNEGSKA (reference sequence). The CDR3 reads CSAPHRGERTEAFF. CDR3 sequence (DNA): TGCAGTGCTCCCCACAGGGGGGAAAGGACTGAAGCTTTCTTT.

The J gene is TRBJ2-1, the V gene TRBV6-6; 8 nucleotides line up with TRBD2. The ends lost 2 bases at V and 3 bases at J; junction bases unmatched: 6. Germline lookup yields CDR1 MNHNY and CDR2 SVGAGI (reference sequence). The CDR3 runs to 16 residues. CDR3 DNA: TGTGCCAGCAGTTACGGGTTAGCGGGGCTCTACAATGAGCAGTTCTTC. It is translated as CASSYGLAGLYNEQFF.

This clonotype was counted only a few times. This chain uses TRBV25-1 with TRBJ2-1; 7 nucleotides align to TRBD2. The CDR3 is 16 amino acids. Trimming took 2 bases from V and 4 from J; bases not matched to a gene: 8. The germline V gene encodes CDR1 MGHDK and CDR2 SYGVNS. CDR3 bases: TGTGCCAGCAGTGAAGGGGGAGGGAGTCTTTACAATGAGCAGTTCTTC. It codes for CASSEGGGSLYNEQFF.

The chain recombines TRBV4-3 with TRBJ2-3; possible D gene TRBD2, 6 bases. The V and J ends lost 4 bases and 6 bases respectively, with 14 bases between them. Germline V gene sequence: CDR1 LGHNA, CDR2 YSLEER. The CDR3 has 14 amino acids. This CDR3 reads CASSRGRGKDTQYF. The CDR3 DNA is TGCGCCAGCAGCCGTGGGCGGGGTAAGGATACGCAGTATTTT.

The chain recombines TRBV10-3 with TRBJ2-3; a weak D match, TRBD2 (6 bases). This CDR3 is built from 15 residues. Germline CDR1 reads ENHRY; CDR2 reads SYGVKD. V shed 6 bases and J shed 8 bases, with 21 bases lying between them. The CDR3 spells CAIRLTSSKHGTQYF. CDR3 coding DNA: TGTGCCATCAGGCTGACTAGTTCAAAACACGGTACGCAGTATTTT.

There are a few counts of this clonotype. The V and J genes are TRBV9 and TRBJ1-2; D gene ambiguous. Trimming took 3 bases from V and 7 from J, leaving 13 bases between them. Germline assignment: CDR1 SGDLS and CDR2 YYNGEE. The CDR3 runs to 13 residues. CDR3 nucleotide sequence: TGTGCCAGCAGCGAGGGCCCTGACGGTGGCTACACCTTC. Translating it yields CASSEGPDGGYTF.

The V and J genes are TRBV29-1 and TRBJ1-5; a weak D match, TRBD1 (6 bases). The germline V and J ends were trimmed by 8 bases and 2 bases, with 16 bases remaining between them. Germline CDR1 reads SQVTM; CDR2 reads ANQGSEA. This CDR3 is built from 14 residues. The CDR3 DNA is TGCAGCACCCGGGGGCAATCGGGCAATCAGCCCCAGCATTTT. This encodes CSTRGQSGNQPQHF.

The rearrangement links TRBV9 to TRBJ1-3, with D maybe TRBD1 (5 bases). The V gene's germline CDR1 is SGDLS and CDR2 YYNGEE. This CDR3 contains 16 residues. Trimming took 3 bases from V and 2 from J, leaving 15 bases between them. CDR3 amino acids: CASSAPGFMTGNTIYF. The CDR3 DNA sequence: TGTGCCAGCAGCGCCCCAGGGTTCATGACTGGAAACACCATATATTTT.

The CDR3 nucleotides read TGTGCCAGCAGCCCCGGGGGACAGGGGGTTCATAGGTTTTTT. Protein product: CASSPGGQGVHRFF. The chain couples TRBV7-6 to TRBJ1-4; TRBD1 matches 11 bases. CDR3 length: 14 residues. Losses at the gene ends were 5 bases for V and 16 bases for J; bases not matched to a gene: 12. Germline V gives CDR1 SGHVS, CDR2 FNYEAQ.

The chain recombines TRBV5-1 with TRBJ2-5; 11 positions agree with TRBD2. The CDR3 has 14 residues. Losses at the gene ends were 4 bases for V and 7 bases for J; bases not matched to a gene: 6. CDR1 is SGHRS, CDR2 YFSETQ, per germline. The CDR3 is CASSVTSGGWTQYF. The CDR3 nucleotides read TGCGCCAGCAGCGTCACTAGCGGGGGTTGGACCCAGTACTTC.

This clonotype was detected only once. Germline is not matched at one junction end, which may reflect a read error. This chain links TRBV5-5 with TRBJ2-6; 10 nucleotides line up with TRBD1. The CDR3 length is 20 residues. CDR1 and CDR2 from the germline V gene are SGHKS and YYEKEE (reference sequence). This chain's CDR3 is CASSLHRDRGLGSGANVRTF. The CDR3 DNA reads TGTGCCAGCAGCTTGCACCGGGACAGGGGCCTAGGTTCCGGGGCCAACGTCCGGACTTTC.

This chain uses TRBV28 with TRBJ2-7, with D possibly matching TRBD2 (5 bases). The DNA end lines up better with TRBJ2-5; the J call may be wrong. This CDR3 contains 14 residues. Germline V gene sequence: CDR1 MDHEN, CDR2 SYDVKM. Here the CDR3 reads CASSPETIQETQYF. CDR3 in DNA: TGTGCCAGCAGCCCCGAGACTATCCAAGAGACCCAGTACTTC.

The chain uses TRBV6-6 and TRBJ2-3; 10 bases match TRBD2. CDR1 is MNHNY, CDR2 SVGAGI, per germline (reference sequence). V shed 2 bases, J shed 10 bases, and the junction held 6 bases outside the gene matches. The CDR3 is made up of 14 amino acids. The CDR3 loop reads CASSYLAGAPAQYF. In DNA form, the CDR3 reads TGTGCCAGCAGTTACCTAGCGGGGGCCCCTGCGCAGTATTTT.

The chain carries TRBV20-1 and TRBJ2-7; 15 bases line up with TRBD2. CDR1 DFQATT and CDR2 SNEGSKA come from the germline V gene (reference sequence). V dropped 3 bases and J dropped 3; count of bases not matched to a gene: 3. The CDR3 runs 15 residues. CDR3 sequence: CSARAGLAGGYEQYF. The DNA of the CDR3 is TGCAGTGCTAGGGCGGGACTAGCGGGGGGCTACGAGCAGTACTTC.

The chain links TRBV6-5 to TRBJ2-1; 9 positions agree with TRBD1. This CDR3 has 14 amino acids. The germline V gene has CDR1 MNHEY and CDR2 SVGAGI. Losses at the gene ends were 5 bases for V and 13 bases for J; bases not matched to a gene: 12. The CDR3 spells CASSRLGTGIIQFF. The CDR3 DNA reads as TGTGCCAGCAGTCGGCTCGGGACAGGGATTATCCAGTTCTTC.

V is TRBV20-1 and J is TRBJ2-7; 9 positions agree with TRBD2. CDR1 is DFQATT, CDR2 SNEGSKA, per germline (reference sequence). The CDR3 is 18 amino acids. V shed 0 bases and J 6 bases; nucleotides not matched to a gene: 18. CDR3 region: CSARERGEMASGEGEQYF. In DNA, the CDR3 is TGCAGTGCTAGAGAGAGGGGGGAGATGGCTAGCGGGGAGGGCGAGCAGTACTTC.

V usage is TRBV7-9 and J usage is TRBJ2-3, with D perhaps TRBD2 (5 bases). Germline-derived CDR1 and CDR2 are SEHNR and FQNEAQ (reference sequence). The length of the CDR3 is 15 residues. Between the trimmed V and J ends, which lost 4 bases and 5 bases, there was a span of 16 bases. CDR3 sequence reads: CASSSHSGFRDTQYF. CDR3 bases: TGTGCCAGCAGCTCACATTCGGGGTTTAGAGATACGCAGTATTTT.

The V gene is TRBV5-5, the J gene TRBJ2-7; the D is unclear. The germline V and J ends were trimmed by 6 bases and 3 bases, with 16 bases remaining between them. CDR1 and CDR2 from the germline V gene are SGHKS and YYEKEE (reference sequence). The CDR3 covers 14 residues. The CDR3 loop is CASNPTPKSYEQYF. CDR3 nucleotide sequence: TGTGCCAGCAACCCCACTCCAAAGAGCTACGAGCAGTACTTC.

About this clonotype: One end of the junction fails to match germline, which may point to a read error. CDR3 sequence (DNA): TGTGCCAACAGTCTGGACAGGTATGATGGCTACACCTTC. Amino acid sequence: CANSLDRYDGYTF. The chain couples TRBV28 to TRBJ1-2; TRBD1 matches 7 bases. This CDR3 region has 13 residues. Per the germline V gene, CDR1 is MDHEN and CDR2 is SYDVKM.